One and the same sample provided the 3 T cell receptor beta chains below, sequenced in a study of shared clonotypes between healthy human individuals. Clones were sequenced by immunoSEQ multiplex PCR, and TCRdb holds only the in-frame ones, with some missing. The sample has roughly 490,000 clones; 76% are singletons. Specimen: PBMCs. The receptors were sampled from a woman aged 40 to 50 in good health. Some clones in this sample may be carry-over from other donors' samples.

This sequence joins TRBV15 and TRBJ2-5, with D uncertain. From germline, CDR1 is LNHNV and CDR2 YYDKDF (reference sequence). This CDR3 region has 13 residues. The V end lost 0 bases, the J end lost 5 bases, and 7 bases lay between the germline ends. The CDR3 DNA follows: TGTGCCACCAGCAGAGACCTAAGGGAGACCCAGTACTTC. This encodes CATSRDLRETQYF.

This rearrangement joins TRBV7-9 to TRBJ2-7; D is unclear. The DNA matches TRBJ2-1 better at its end, which makes the J call doubtful. Germline CDR1 is SEHNR and CDR2 is FQNEAQ (reference sequence). This CDR3 contains 15 residues. The CDR3 here is CASSLVPEAYNEQFF. Here the CDR3 DNA reads TGTGCCAGCAGCTTAGTTCCAGAGGCCTACAATGAGCAGTTCTTC.

On this clone: The sample holds other DNA sequences that translate to the same CDR3. V is TRBV18 and J is TRBJ2-7, with 10 bases matching TRBD1. The CDR3 is made up of 15 amino acids. CDR1 is KGHSH, CDR2 LQKENI, per germline. V lost 3 bases and J lost 0; bases outside the gene matches: 2. The CDR3, as DNA: TGTGCCAGCTCACCCGGGACAGGGGCCTCCTACGAGCAGTACTTC. Translated: CASSPGTGASYEQYF.